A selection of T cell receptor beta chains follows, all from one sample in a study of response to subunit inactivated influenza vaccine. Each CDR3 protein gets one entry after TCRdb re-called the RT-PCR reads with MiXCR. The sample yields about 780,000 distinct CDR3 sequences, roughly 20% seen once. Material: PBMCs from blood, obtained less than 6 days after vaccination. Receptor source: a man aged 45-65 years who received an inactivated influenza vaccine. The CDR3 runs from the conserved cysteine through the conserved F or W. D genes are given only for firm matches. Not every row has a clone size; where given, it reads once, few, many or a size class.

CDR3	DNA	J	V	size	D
CASSQEGSGEQYF	TGCGCCAGCAGCCAAGAGGGGAGCGGAGAGCAGTACTTC	TRBJ2-7	TRBV4-3	-	-
CASSFQSSGGPTGELFF	TGTGCCAGCAGTTTTCAATCTAGCGGGGGGCCCACCGGGGAGCTGTTTTTT	TRBJ2-2	TRBV6-2/TRBV6-3	-	TRBD2
CASSIATGEAFF	TGTGCCAGCAGCATCGCGACCGGAGAAGCTTTCTTT	TRBJ1-1	TRBV7-9	-	-
CASSLPTGLDTGELFF	TGTGCCAGCAGCCTGCCGACAGGGTTGGACACCGGGGAGCTGTTTTTT	TRBJ2-2	TRBV3-1	few	TRBD1
CASSQFTSGRTYEQYF	TGTGCCAGCAGCCAATTCACTAGCGGGAGAACCTACGAGCAGTACTTC	TRBJ2-7	TRBV14	few	TRBD2
CASSGFRTPQYNEQFF	TGCGCCAGCAGTGGGTTCCGGACACCTCAATACAATGAGCAGTTCTTC	TRBJ2-1	TRBV10-2	-	-
CASSSVLTGKHTEAFF	TGCGCCAGCAGCTCCGTACTCACAGGGAAGCATACTGAAGCTTTCTTT	TRBJ1-1	TRBV5-1	few	-
CATRRGTVSGANVLTF	TGTGCCACCCGGAGGGGGACGGTCTCGGGGGCCAACGTCCTGACTTTC	TRBJ2-6	TRBV27	-	-
CASSYRPNTGELFF	TGTGCCAGCAGTTACAGGCCGAACACCGGGGAGCTGTTTTTT	TRBJ2-2	TRBV6-2/TRBV6-3	-	-
CASSVAGVVDRYFADTQYF	TGTGCCAGCAGCGTAGCGGGAGTTGTCGATCGATATTTTGCAGATACGCAGTATTTT	TRBJ2-3	TRBV9	-	-
CASSPPTRAGFETQYF	TGTGCCAGCTCACCACCGACACGTGCTGGGTTCGAGACCCAGTACTTC	TRBJ2-5	TRBV18	many	-
CASSVGIAGETQYF	TGTGCCAGCAGCGTCGGAATAGCGGGGGAGACCCAGTACTTC	TRBJ2-5	TRBV9	few	TRBD2
CASTYSRPSSSYEQYF	TGTGCCAGCACCTATTCCAGGCCTAGCTCTTCCTACGAGCAGTACTTC	TRBJ2-7	TRBV6-1	-	-
CAWSVGDYTEAFF	TGTGCCTGGAGTGTTGGGGATTACACTGAAGCTTTCTTT	TRBJ1-1	TRBV30	few	-
CASSQALGIQETQYF	TGTGCCAGCAGCCAAGCGTTAGGTATCCAAGAGACCCAGTACTTC	TRBJ2-5	TRBV14	-	-